Shown below are 7 T cell receptor beta chains from a single sample sequenced in a study of cytomegalovirus exposure and HLA in healthy donors. In the PCR, 60 Vbeta and 13 Jbeta primers were used. Sequencing was performed with immunoSEQ multiplex PCR; in TCRdb, only in-frame clones are kept and a portion is missing. The sample lists 110,000 to 150,000 clones; around 78% were seen once. Sample: PBMCs. Receptors originate from a woman aged 18-35 years in good health and CMV-seropositive.

J is TRBJ2-5 and V is TRBV6-5, with D unresolved. Gene TRBJ2-7 matches the end of the DNA better, so the J call may be wrong. Germline V gene sequence: CDR1 MNHEY, CDR2 SVGAGI. This CDR3 is 15 amino acids long. The CDR3 sequence is CASSSPVGGSSEQYF. Here the CDR3 DNA reads TGTGCCAGCAGTAGCCCGGTCGGTGGTTCTTCCGAGCAGTACTTC.

In nucleotides, the CDR3 is TGCGCCAGCAGCTCCGGACAGGGCGCTAGGGAAGCTTTCTTT. Amino acid sequence: CASSSGQGAREAFF. This chain uses TRBV5-1 with TRBJ1-1; TRBD1 matches 8 bases. Germline lookup yields CDR1 SGHRS and CDR2 YFSETQ. The CDR3 is made up of 14 amino acids. V shed 3 bases, J shed 8 bases, and the junction held 9 bases outside the gene matches.

The chain has TRBV7-9 and TRBJ2-3; 8 positions match TRBD2. The CDR3 is 14 residues long. Losses at the gene ends were 6 bases for V and 11 bases for J; bases not matched to a gene: 13. Germline CDR1 is SEHNR and CDR2 is FQNEAQ (reference sequence). The CDR3 loop reads CASSAGGPLARQYF. The DNA for the CDR3 is TGTGCCAGCAGTGCGGGGGGACCGTTGGCCAGGCAGTATTTT.

The chain uses TRBV27 and TRBJ1-3; TRBD1 aligns across 8 bases. The CDR3 consists of 14 residues. V was pared by 4 bases and J by 10 bases, with 9 bases of the junction left unmatched. Germline CDR1 reads MNHEY; CDR2 reads SMNVEV (reference sequence). The CDR3 loop is CASSSLDREGTIYF. The CDR3 DNA sequence: TGTGCCAGCAGTTCGTTGGACAGGGAAGGGACCATATATTTT.

This chain links TRBV7-2 with TRBJ2-1; a weak D match, TRBD2 (5 bases). The CDR3 consists of 15 residues. V lost 5 bases, J lost 6 bases, and 17 bases lay in between. Germline values: CDR1 SGHTA, CDR2 FQGNSA. The CDR3: CASSPRTRRGNEQFF. The CDR3 nucleotides are TGTGCCAGCAGCCCGCGGACCCGACGGGGCAATGAGCAGTTCTTC.

This clone has only a few counts. The chain has TRBV6-5 and TRBJ1-2; 9 nucleotides line up with TRBD1. The J segment lost 5 bases and the V segment lost 2 bases, leaving 3 bases of the junction unmatched. From germline, CDR1 is MNHEY and CDR2 SVGAGI. This CDR3 comprises 14 residues. The CDR3 sequence: CASSYATGGYGYTF. CDR3 DNA sequence: TGTGCCAGCAGTTACGCGACAGGGGGGTATGGCTACACCTTC.

The V call is TRBV19, the J call TRBJ2-7, with a weak D call TRBD2 (5 bases). Trimming pared 8 bases from V and 2 bases from J, leaving 16 bases between. The CDR3 has 14 amino acids. Germline CDR1 and CDR2: LNHDA and SQIVND (reference sequence). CDR3 loop: CASSSRTAPYEQYF. The CDR3 DNA is TGTGCCAGTTCCTCACGGACTGCCCCCTACGAGCAGTACTTC.